This TCR beta chain comes out of a study of spatial heterogeneity in lung cancer. Turning to the study itself: The donors comprised some 72 untreated early-stage non-small cell lung cancer patients. General study points: Ubiquitous expanded tumor TCRs showed up in blood more at resection than follow-up.

V was clipped by 3 bases and J by 8 bases, with 8 bases between them. There are 12 residues in the CDR3. Germline V gives CDR1 KGHSH, CDR2 LQKENI. In this sample, this clonotype turned up many times. Its antigen is unidentified. From the 5' RACE reads, TCRdb called clonotypes with MiXCR, one entry per CDR3 protein. Of roughly 70,000 distinct CDR3 sequences listed, 8% to 10% are singletons. This sample's time point: blood at routine non-recurrence follow-up after resection. This TCR was sampled from a female donor with early-stage non-small cell lung cancer. The chain couples TRBV18 to TRBJ2-1; the D is unclear. The material sequenced was PBMCs, taken at follow-up. CDR3 DNA sequence: TGTGCCAGCTCACCCCTACAGTATGAGCAGTTCTTC. It is translated as CASSPLQYEQFF.